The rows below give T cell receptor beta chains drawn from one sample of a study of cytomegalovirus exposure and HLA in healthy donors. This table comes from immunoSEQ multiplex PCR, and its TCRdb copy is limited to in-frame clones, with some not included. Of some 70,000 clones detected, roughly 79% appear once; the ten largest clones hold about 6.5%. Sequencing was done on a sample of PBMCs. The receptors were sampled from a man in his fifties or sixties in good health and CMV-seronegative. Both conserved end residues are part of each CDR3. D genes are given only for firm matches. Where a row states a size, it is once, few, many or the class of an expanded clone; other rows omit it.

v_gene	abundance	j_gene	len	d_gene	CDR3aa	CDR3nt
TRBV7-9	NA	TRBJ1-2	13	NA	CASSRGQIYGYTF	TGTGCCAGCAGCCGAGGACAGATCTATGGCTACACCTTC
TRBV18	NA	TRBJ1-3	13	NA	CASSPSPGNTIYF	TGTGCCAGCTCACCATCTCCTGGAAACACCATATATTTT
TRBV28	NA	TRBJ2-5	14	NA	CASSRRLSAETQYF	TGTGCCAGCAGTCGCCGACTCTCTGCAGAGACCCAGTACTTC
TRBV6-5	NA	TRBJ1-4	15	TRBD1	CASSQQGSINEKLFF	TGTGCCAGCAGTCAACAGGGGAGCATCAATGAAAAACTGTTTTTT
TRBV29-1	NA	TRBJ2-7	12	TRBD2	CSVKTTGGEQYF	TGCAGCGTTAAAACCACGGGAGGCGAGCAGTACTTC
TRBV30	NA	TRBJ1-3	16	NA	CAWSPRTGSSGNTIYF	TGTGCCTGGAGTCCGCGGACGGGAAGCTCTGGAAACACCATATATTTT
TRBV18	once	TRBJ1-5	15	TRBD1	CASSPTGGGNQPQHF	TGTGCCAGCTCACCTACAGGGGGGGGCAATCAGCCCCAGCATTTT
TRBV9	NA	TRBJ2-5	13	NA	CASSVGGQETQYF	TGTGCCAGCAGCGTCGGCGGACAAGAGACCCAGTACTTC
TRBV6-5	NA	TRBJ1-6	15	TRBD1	CASSLGTENSGPLHF	TGTGCCAGCAGTCTCGGGACAGAAAATTCGGGACCCCTCCACTTT
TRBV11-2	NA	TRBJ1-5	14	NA	CASSLVQQNQPQHF	TGTGCCAGCAGCTTAGTACAGCAAAATCAGCCCCAGCATTTT
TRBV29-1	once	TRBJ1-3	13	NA	CSVAPSSGNTIYF	TGCAGCGTTGCACCCAGCTCTGGAAACACCATATATTTT
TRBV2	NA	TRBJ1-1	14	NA	CASSEWARVAEAFF	TGTGCCAGCAGTGAATGGGCGCGTGTCGCTGAAGCTTTCTTT
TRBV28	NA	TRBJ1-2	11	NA	CASSLQRGYTF	TGTGCCAGCAGTTTACAGAGGGGCTACACCTTC
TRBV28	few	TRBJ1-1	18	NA	CASSQFIHSRRGDRGAFF	TGTGCCAGCAGTCAGTTCATACACTCACGCAGGGGCGACCGGGGAGCTTTCTTT
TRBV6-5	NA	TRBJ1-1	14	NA	CASSYSPGAPEAFF	TGTGCCAGCAGTTACTCCCCAGGGGCCCCTGAAGCTTTCTTT
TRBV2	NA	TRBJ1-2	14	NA	CASSEAREVGGYTF	TGTGCCAGCAGTGAAGCGAGGGAGGTTGGTGGCTACACCTTC
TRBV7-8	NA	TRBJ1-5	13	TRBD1	CASREGAWAPQHF	TGTGCCAGCAGGGAGGGGGCTTGGGCGCCCCAGCATTTT
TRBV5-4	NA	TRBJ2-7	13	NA	CASSLNRGHEQYF	TGTGCCAGCAGCTTGAATCGTGGGCACGAGCAGTACTTC
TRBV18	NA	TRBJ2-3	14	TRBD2	CASSPSGGTDTQYF	TGTGCCAGCTCACCAAGCGGGGGCACAGATACGCAGTATTTT
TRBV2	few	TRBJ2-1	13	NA	CASSVTTVNEQFF	TGTGCCAGCAGTGTGACTACTGTCAATGAGCAGTTCTTC
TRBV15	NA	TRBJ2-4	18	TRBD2	CATSRVGRGEGAKNIQYF	TGTGCCACCAGCAGAGTCGGGAGGGGGGAAGGAGCCAAAAACATTCAGTACTTC
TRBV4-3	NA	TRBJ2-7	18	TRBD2	CASSHEISGTSRFYEQYF	TGCGCCAGCAGCCACGAAATTTCCGGGACTAGCAGATTCTACGAGCAGTACTTC
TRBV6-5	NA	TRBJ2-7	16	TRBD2	CASSWGTSGTSYEQYF	TGTGCCAGCAGTTGGGGGACTAGCGGGACCTCCTACGAGCAGTACTTC
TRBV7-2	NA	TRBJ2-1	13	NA	CASSLGNKRMQFF	TGTGCCAGCAGCTTAGGTAACAAGCGGATGCAGTTCTTC
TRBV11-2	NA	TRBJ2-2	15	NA	CASSFQRVNTGELFF	TGTGCCAGCAGCTTCCAGCGGGTTAACACCGGGGAGCTGTTTTTT
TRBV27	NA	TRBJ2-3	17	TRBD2	CASSLSVRASGRDTQYF	TGTGCCAGCAGTTTATCGGTGAGGGCTAGCGGGAGGGATACGCAGTATTTT
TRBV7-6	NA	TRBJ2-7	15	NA	CASSFSAGPTYEQYF	TGTGCCAGCAGCTTCTCCGCGGGGCCAACCTACGAGCAGTACTTC
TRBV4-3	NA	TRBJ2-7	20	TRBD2	CASSQDLATSGRANPYEQYF	TGCGCCAGCAGCCAAGATTTGGCGACTAGCGGGAGGGCCAACCCCTACGAGCAGTACTTC
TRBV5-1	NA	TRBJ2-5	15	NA	CASSLEGDGRETQYF	TGCGCCAGCAGCTTGGAGGGAGACGGGCGAGAGACCCAGTACTTC
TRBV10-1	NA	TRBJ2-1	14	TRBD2	CASSAGVTYNEQFF	TGCGCCAGCAGCGCGGGGGTTACCTACAATGAGCAGTTCTTC
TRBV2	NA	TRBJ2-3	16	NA	CASSEWDPRGTDTQYF	TGTGCCAGCAGTGAATGGGACCCACGGGGGACAGATACGCAGTATTTT
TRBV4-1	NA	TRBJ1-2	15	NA	CASSQEIGQNYGYTF	TGCGCCAGCAGCCAAGAGATCGGACAGAACTATGGCTACACCTTC
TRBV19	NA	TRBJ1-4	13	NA	CASSPTGNEKLFF	TGTGCCAGTAGTCCAACGGGTAATGAAAAACTGTTTTTT
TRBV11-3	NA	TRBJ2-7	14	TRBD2	CASSPGGGSYEQYF	TGTGCCAGCAGCCCGGGAGGGGGGTCCTACGAGCAGTACTTC
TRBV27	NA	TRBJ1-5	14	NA	CASGFGGLYQPQHF	TGTGCCAGTGGATTCGGGGGGCTTTATCAGCCCCAGCATTTT
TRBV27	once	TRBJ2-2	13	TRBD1	CASSLDRGVELFF	TGTGCCAGCAGTTTAGACAGGGGCGTGGAGCTGTTTTTT
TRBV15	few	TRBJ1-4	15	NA	CATSRDVRRNEKLFF	TGTGCCACCAGCAGAGATGTACGGAGGAATGAAAAACTGTTTTTT
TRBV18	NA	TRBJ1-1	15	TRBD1	CASSPKRTGGTEAFF	TGTGCCAGCTCACCAAAACGGACAGGGGGCACTGAAGCTTTCTTT
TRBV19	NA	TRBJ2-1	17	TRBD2	CASRGLRLAGQRDEQFF	TGTGCCAGTAGAGGACTCAGACTAGCGGGTCAGCGTGATGAGCAGTTCTTC
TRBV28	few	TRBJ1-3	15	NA	CASSSTGFSGNTIYF	TGTGCCAGCAGTTCGACAGGTTTCTCTGGAAACACCATATATTTT
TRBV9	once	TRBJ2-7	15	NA	CASSPTTRGDYEQYF	TGTGCCAGCAGCCCAACGACAAGGGGCGACTACGAGCAGTACTTC
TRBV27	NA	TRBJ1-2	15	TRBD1	CASSPLDRGRGGYTF	TGTGCCAGCAGTCCCCTAGACAGGGGGCGCGGTGGCTACACCTTC
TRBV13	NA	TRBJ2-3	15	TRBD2	CASRLAGESTDTQYF	TGTGCCAGCAGGCTAGCGGGGGAAAGCACAGATACGCAGTATTTT
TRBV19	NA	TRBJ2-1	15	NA	CASSFLPPGYNEQFF	TGTGCCAGTAGTTTTCTACCACCGGGGTACAATGAGCAGTTCTTC
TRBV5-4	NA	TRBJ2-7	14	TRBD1	CASSLSGQLSEQYF	TGTGCCAGCAGCTTGTCGGGACAGCTCTCCGAGCAGTACTTC
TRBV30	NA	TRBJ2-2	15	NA	CAWSTTQIWLGELFF	TGTGCCTGGAGTACAACCCAGATCTGGCTCGGGGAGCTGTTTTTT
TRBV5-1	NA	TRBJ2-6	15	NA	CASSSSASGANVLTF	TGCGCCAGCAGCTCGAGTGCCTCTGGGGCCAACGTCCTGACTTTC
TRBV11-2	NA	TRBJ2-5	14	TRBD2	CASSLDWTRGTQYF	TGTGCCAGCAGCTTAGATTGGACTAGAGGGACCCAGTACTTC
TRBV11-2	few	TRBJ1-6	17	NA	CASSLAGTGTYNSPLHF	TGTGCCAGCAGCTTGGCGGGTACAGGGACCTATAATTCACCCCTCCACTTT
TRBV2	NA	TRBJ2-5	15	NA	CASSDLQGLRETQYF	TGTGCCAGCAGTGATCTGCAGGGCTTACGAGAGACCCAGTACTTC
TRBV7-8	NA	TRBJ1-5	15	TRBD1	CASSFSDRVRQPQHF	TGTGCCAGCAGCTTCTCCGACAGGGTTAGACAGCCCCAGCATTTT
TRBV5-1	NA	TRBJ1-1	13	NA	CASSLLGNTEAFF	TGCGCCAGCAGCTTGCTAGGGAACACTGAAGCTTTCTTT
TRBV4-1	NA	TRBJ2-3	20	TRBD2	CASSQDYFGLAGGPRDTQYF	TGCGCCAGCAGCCAGGATTACTTCGGACTAGCGGGAGGACCCCGAGATACGCAGTATTTT